This T cell receptor beta chain was retrieved from a study of blood T cell repertoires in COVID-19. Study-level information: COVID-19 samples from acute and convalescent phases originated in the United States, Italy and Spain. The cDNA or gDNA used as material had been derived from T cells, B-cell-depleted T cells, or PBMCs.

Per the original methods: How many nucleated cells were present was estimated from reference gene primer amplification. Sequencing used immunoSEQ multiplex PCR; TCRdb keeps in-frame clones, though not all of them. V, J and clone size are those of that table, while D and trimming were read from the DNA. This table has approximately 290,000 clones, more than 65% appearing once. During active infection, Seattle patients enrolled and were then monitored through disease. Sequencing used peripheral blood. The clonotype was recovered from a person aged 70 to 80 with COVID-19, enrolled during active disease.

CDR3 in amino acids: CSGKTGAYNEQFF. The CDR3 DNA reads TGCAGCGGCAAGACAGGGGCGTACAATGAGCAGTTCTTC. The chain links TRBV29-1 to TRBJ2-1, with 8 bases fitting TRBD1. J was trimmed by 4 bases and V by 7 bases; bases with no gene match: 6. From germline, CDR1 is SQVTM and CDR2 ANQGSEA. CDR3 length: 13 residues.